This paragraph reports one T cell receptor (beta chain). The authors' processing: Amplifying reference gene primers gave estimates of nucleated cell counts. Generated by immunoSEQ multiplex PCR, the TCRdb table keeps only in-frame clones and is missing some. That table furnishes V, J and clone size, whereas the DNA furnished D and trimming. The data contain some 320,000 clones, about 87% of them singletons. The data are from a study of blood T cell repertoires in COVID-19. Study overall: Spain, Italy and the United States supplied samples that represented acute and convalescent COVID-19. T cells, B-cell-depleted T cells, or PBMCs provided the cDNA or gDNA that served as material.

Per germline, CDR1 SNHLY and CDR2 FYNNEI. The CDR3 is 14 amino acids. Trimming removed 4 bases at V and 4 bases at J, with 8 bases between. The chain combines TRBV2 with TRBJ2-6; D call uncertain. The clonotype originates from a woman between 50 and 59 years old who had recovered from COVID-19. Material: peripheral blood. The CDR3 here is CASSVGGGANVLTF. The CDR3 bases are TGTGCCAGCAGTGTTGGTGGCGGGGCCAACGTCCTGACTTTC.